Listed here are 18 T cell receptor beta chains from one sample, sequenced in a study of cytomegalovirus exposure and HLA in healthy donors. PCR used 60 Vbeta primers and 13 Jbeta primers. Method: immunoSEQ multiplex PCR; TCRdb's copy keeps in-frame clones and lacks some. The sample records under 200,000 clones, approximately 80% being singletons. What was sequenced was PBMCs. The receptors shown here come from a woman aged 45-65 years in good health and CMV-seropositive.

The chain couples TRBV5-6 to TRBJ2-7; perhaps TRBD2 as D (6 bases). V was shortened by 5 bases and J by 5 bases, with 20 bases between the two germline ends. CDR1 is SGHDT and CDR2 is YYEEEE in the germline V gene. The CDR3 length is 15 residues. The CDR3 sequence is CASRLNGGPVNEQYF. The CDR3 region has the DNA TGTGCCAGCAGGCTAAATGGAGGGCCGGTAAACGAGCAGTACTTC.

The chain employs TRBV4-2 and TRBJ2-1, with D possibly matching TRBD1 (6 bases). CDR1 LGHNA and CDR2 YNFKEQ come from the germline V gene. V was pared by 0 bases and J by 8 bases, with 14 bases between. CDR3 length equals 15 residues. The CDR3 coding sequence is TGTGCCAGCAGCCAAGATCGAAGGGGGTGGGATGAGCAGTTCTTC. It translates to CASSQDRRGWDEQFF.

Only one count was recorded for this clone. This chain uses TRBV28 with TRBJ1-2; 9 bases match TRBD1. The CDR3 consists of 13 residues. The germline V gene has CDR1 MDHEN and CDR2 SYDVKM. J was trimmed by 4 bases and V by 6 bases; bases with no gene match: 3. The CDR3 spells CASSSDRGYGYTF. As DNA, the CDR3 is TGTGCCAGCAGCTCGGACAGGGGCTATGGCTACACCTTC.

V and J are TRBV6-4 and TRBJ2-3; the D gene is possibly TRBD2 (7 bases). Germline lookup yields CDR1 MRHNA and CDR2 SNTAGT. With 3 bases removed from V and 8 bases from J, the gap between germline ends came to 21 bases. This CDR3 comprises 16 residues. In DNA, the CDR3 is TGTGCCAGCAGTGAAGGGGGTAGCGGGCTCCTCGTTACGCAGTATTTT. Residues: CASSEGGSGLLVTQYF.

The sample holds one count of this clone. The chain combines TRBV5-5 with TRBJ2-5; tentatively, D is TRBD1 (6 bases). Trimming stripped 2 bases from V and 2 bases from J, with 16 bases between. This CDR3 has 16 residues. Germline V CDR1 and CDR2: SGHKS, YYEKEE (reference sequence). The CDR3 spells CASSLTRDISQETQYF. CDR3 sequence (DNA): TGTGCCAGCAGCTTAACCCGGGACATCTCACAAGAGACCCAGTACTTC.

This chain uses TRBV5-4 with TRBJ2-7, with TRBD2 identical over 7 bases. The germline gives CDR1 SGHNT, CDR2 YYREEE (reference sequence). V lost 6 bases to trimming and J lost 6 bases; unmatched junction nucleotides: 12. CDR3 length: 14 residues. Written as DNA, the CDR3 is TGTGCCAGCAAGGGGACTACCCCGGCCGGCGAGCAGTACTTC. Its translation: CASKGTTPAGEQYF.

This chain uses TRBV2 with TRBJ2-7; D is possibly TRBD1 (6 bases). CDR3 length equals 14 residues. Germline CDR1 and CDR2: SNHLY and FYNNEI. Between the trimmed V and J ends, which lost 6 bases and 3 bases, there was a span of 15 bases. This CDR3 reads CASRARDTYYEQYF. The CDR3 nucleotides read TGTGCCAGCAGAGCTCGGGACACTTACTACGAGCAGTACTTC.

The chain uses TRBV7-4 and TRBJ1-2; 7 bases match TRBD1. The CDR3 has 15 residues. The J segment lost 3 bases and the V segment lost 5 bases, leaving 9 bases of the junction unmatched. Germline V gene sequence: CDR1 SGHVT, CDR2 SQSDAQ. Here the CDR3 DNA reads TGTGCCAGCAGCCCCCCCGACAGGGCCTACTATGGCTACACCTTC. Translated: CASSPPDRAYYGYTF.

V and J are TRBV28 and TRBJ1-2, with 9 bases aligning to TRBD1. Trimming cost V 10 bases and J 8 bases; bases outside gene matches: 11. Germline lookup yields CDR1 MDHEN and CDR2 SYDVKM. The CDR3 is 13 residues long. CDR3 loop: CAIPNRGLRGYTF. CDR3 bases: TGTGCCATCCCGAACAGGGGGCTGAGAGGCTACACCTTC.

V usage is TRBV27 and J usage is TRBJ1-1, with unresolved D. Trimming left V 1 base short and J 1 base short, with 10 bases between. CDR3 length equals 15 residues. Germline V lookup: CDR1 MNHEY, CDR2 SMNVEV (reference sequence). As DNA, the CDR3 is TGTGCCAGCAGTTTATTGGGAGAAGGGAACACTGAAGCTTTCTTT. Its protein product is CASSLLGEGNTEAFF.

V is TRBV18 and J is TRBJ1-2; 7 nucleotides agree with TRBD1. V shed 4 bases, J shed 6 bases, and the junction held 5 bases outside the gene matches. Germline values: CDR1 KGHSH, CDR2 LQKENI. This CDR3 is built from 13 residues. The CDR3 DNA reads as TGTGCCAGCTCACTAGACAGGGAGCATGGCTACACCTTC. Protein sequence: CASSLDREHGYTF.

The DNA for the CDR3 is TGTGCCAGAAGCTGTATAAACAGGGGTCCTTGCACAGATACGCAGTATTTT. Translation: CARSCINRGPCTDTQYF. This chain joins TRBV5-3 and TRBJ2-3, with 7 bases identical to TRBD1. TRBV5-3 is labeled an ORF, and its function is uncertain. The CDR3 totals 17 residues. The J segment lost 1 base and the V segment lost 3 bases, leaving 11 bases of the junction unmatched.

This clone was detected a few times. This chain links TRBV6-5 with TRBJ1-6; possible D gene TRBD1, 6 bases. V was trimmed by 6 bases and J by 7 bases, leaving 10 bases between them. The CDR3 runs to 13 residues. Per germline, CDR1 MNHEY and CDR2 SVGAGI. CDR3 nucleotides: TGTGCCAGCAGCCGGACAGAAAATTCACCCCTCCACTTT. This codes for CASSRTENSPLHF.

This sequence joins TRBV5-4 and TRBJ2-7; D perhaps matches TRBD2 (6 bases). Germline V gives CDR1 SGHNT, CDR2 YYREEE (reference sequence). This CDR3 is built from 14 residues. Trimming pared 4 bases from V and 3 bases from J, leaving 14 bases between. CDR3 coding DNA: TGTGCCAGCAGCCGTTGGGGGGAAAGCTACGAGCAGTACTTC. Translation: CASSRWGESYEQYF.

The chain recombines TRBV11-3 with TRBJ2-7; TRBD2 is a possible D gene (7 bases). V shed 5 bases and J shed 6 bases, with 14 bases lying between them. Germline V gives CDR1 SGHNT, CDR2 YENEEA. The CDR3 spans 13 residues. CDR3 in amino acids: CASSGGALGEQYF. For the CDR3, the DNA is TGTGCCAGCAGCGGGGGGGCTCTCGGCGAGCAGTACTTC.

The rearrangement links TRBV5-4 to TRBJ1-1; TRBD1 matches 8 bases. CDR1 is SGHNT, CDR2 YYREEE, per germline (reference sequence). The CDR3 sequence is 17 residues long. V was clipped by 4 bases and J by 1 base; unmatched bases: 12. This CDR3 is CASSGGGRGLSNTEAFF. In DNA, the CDR3 is TGTGCCAGCAGCGGAGGGGGCAGGGGGCTCTCGAACACTGAAGCTTTCTTT.

This chain joins TRBV5-1 and TRBJ1-1; weak D call: TRBD1 (6 bases). This CDR3 spans 13 amino acids. Trimming cost V 10 bases and J 1 base, with 14 bases left between them. CDR1 is SGHRS, CDR2 YFSETQ, per germline. CDR3 protein: CAGGAGPNTEAFF. CDR3 nucleotide sequence: TGCGCCGGGGGGGCAGGGCCGAACACTGAAGCTTTCTTT. The whole variable domain, remainder taken from reference TRBV5-1 and TRBJ1-1, is KAGVTQTPRYLIKTRGQQVTLSCSPISGHRSVSWYQQTPGQGLQFLFEYFSETQRNKGNFPGRFSGRQFSNSRSEMNVSTLELGDSALYLCAGGAGPNTEAFFGQGTRLTVV.

The V and J genes are TRBV7-2 and TRBJ2-1; maybe TRBD1 (6 bases). This CDR3 region has 14 residues. V was pared by 2 bases and J by 2 bases, with 7 bases between. The V gene's germline CDR1 is SGHTA and CDR2 FQGNSA. CDR3 in DNA: TGTGCCAGCAGCTTACCAGGGGCCTACAATGAGCAGTTCTTC. Encoded protein: CASSLPGAYNEQFF.